Following are 28 T cell receptor beta chains from one sample sequenced in a study of blood T cell repertoires in COVID-19. Here immunoSEQ multiplex PCR was the method, and the copy in TCRdb shows in-frame clones only, minus some. The repertoire includes about 76,000 clones, 87% of them detected once, and 8.3% sits in the top ten. The sequencing input was peripheral blood. These receptors were obtained from a man aged 25 to 40 with acute or convalescent COVID-19.

The V gene is TRBV3-1 (or the pseudogene TRBV3-2), the J gene TRBJ2-7, with TRBD2 identical over 7 bases. The V segment lost 5 bases and the J segment 0 bases; nucleotides outside the gene matches: 10. Germline values: CDR1 LGHDT, CDR2 YNNKEL (reference sequence). CDR3 length: 16 residues. CDR3 protein: CASSAASSGSSYEQYF. DNA for the CDR3: TGTGCCAGCAGCGCCGCCTCTAGCGGTAGCTCCTACGAGCAGTACTTC.

The V and J genes are TRBV20-1 and TRBJ2-1; maybe TRBD2 (6 bases). Germline CDR1 reads DFQATT; CDR2 reads SNEGSKA (reference sequence). V dropped 3 bases and J dropped 3 bases, with 9 bases sitting between them. CDR3 size: 13 residues. CDR3 sequence (DNA): TGCAGTGCTAGTCGGGGGTACTACAATGAGCAGTTCTTC. Translating gives CSASRGYYNEQFF.

This clone has only one observation. The chain is built from TRBV20-1 and TRBJ1-4; D is perhaps TRBD1 (6 bases). Germline-derived CDR1 and CDR2 are DFQATT and SNEGSKA (reference sequence). V lost 3 bases and J 7 bases, leaving 18 bases between the germline ends. The CDR3 sequence is 15 residues long. The CDR3 DNA is TGCAGTGCTAGTGAGTTCGGCAGGGGCGGTGAAAAACTGTTTTTT. Its protein is CSASEFGRGGEKLFF.

The rearrangement joins TRBV7-6 to TRBJ2-6; possibly TRBD1 for D (5 bases). V lost 0 bases and J lost 4, with 10 bases in between. Per germline, CDR1 SGHVS and CDR2 FNYEAQ. This CDR3 contains 16 residues. The CDR3 protein is CASSLAAGSGANVLTF. The CDR3 bases are TGTGCCAGCAGCTTAGCGGCAGGGTCCGGGGCCAACGTCCTGACTTTC.

This chain connects TRBV5-1 to TRBJ2-1; 7 nucleotides agree with TRBD2. CDR1 and CDR2 (germline): SGHRS, YFSETQ. The CDR3 loop spans 14 amino acids. After removal of 4 bases from V and 4 bases from J, the junction contained 5 bases not matched to a gene. The CDR3 region is CASSQGLDYNEQFF. CDR3 coding DNA: TGCGCCAGCAGCCAAGGACTAGATTACAATGAGCAGTTCTTC.

This clone was seen once. This sequence joins TRBV6-5 and TRBJ2-3; possibly TRBD2 for D (6 bases). In germline, CDR1 is MNHEY, CDR2 SVGAGI. The length of the CDR3 is 15 residues. Trimming removed 2 bases from V and 3 bases from J, with 12 bases in between. Here the CDR3 reads CASSYGQGGTDTQYF. CDR3 sequence (DNA): TGTGCCAGCAGTTACGGGCAGGGAGGTACAGATACGCAGTATTTT.

The chain uses TRBV18 and TRBJ1-4; 9 positions match TRBD1. Trimming took 3 bases from V and 8 from J; bases not matched to a gene: 7. CDR3 length: 15 residues. Germline assignment: CDR1 KGHSH and CDR2 LQKENI. DNA of the CDR3: TGTGCCAGCTCACCCCTCGGGACAGGGCTAGAAAAACTGTTTTTT. It specifies CASSPLGTGLEKLFF.

V and J are TRBV6-2 or TRBV6-3 and TRBJ2-2; possibly TRBD1 for D (6 bases). Germline V gene data show CDR1 as MNHEY and CDR2 as SVGEGT. The CDR3 runs 18 residues. V was pared by 2 bases and J by 2 bases, with 18 bases between. As DNA, the CDR3 is TGTGCCAGCAGTTACACCGTTCTTCACAGGGTAAACACCGGGGAGCTGTTTTTT. It codes for CASSYTVLHRVNTGELFF.

The gene calls are TRBV5-1 and TRBJ2-7, with D maybe TRBD1 (7 bases). Between the trimmed V and J ends, which lost 5 bases and 6 bases, there was a span of 24 bases. Germline values: CDR1 SGHRS, CDR2 YFSETQ. CDR3 size: 16 residues. The CDR3 region is CASSFGRRDRVFEQYF. CDR3 DNA: TGCGCCAGCAGTTTCGGTAGGCGGGACAGAGTGTTCGAGCAGTACTTC.

This sequence joins TRBV15 and TRBJ2-2; D is undetermined. Germline V gene sequence: CDR1 LNHNV, CDR2 YYDKDF (reference sequence). The ends were cut back, 0 bases at V and 2 bases at J, with 4 bases in the middle. This CDR3 is built from 14 residues. CDR3 protein: CATSRDINTGELFF. CDR3 in DNA: TGTGCCACCAGCAGAGACATCAACACCGGGGAGCTGTTTTTT.

The V and J genes are TRBV4-1 and TRBJ2-7; 7 bases agree with TRBD1. The junction had 7 bases not matched to a gene; V was cut back by 8 bases and J by 3 bases. The length of the CDR3 is 13 residues. Germline V CDR1 and CDR2: MGHRA, YSYEKL. CDR3 DNA sequence: TGCGCCAGCTCAACCACAGGGGACTACGAGCAGTACTTC. This codes for CASSTTGDYEQYF.

V and J are TRBV5-4 and TRBJ2-5; TRBD2 matches at 7 bases. V was clipped by 4 bases and J by 5 bases; unmatched bases: 11. Germline assignment: CDR1 SGHNT and CDR2 YYREEE (reference sequence). The CDR3 totals 15 residues. This CDR3 is CASSRWTSRAETQYF. CDR3 in DNA: TGTGCCAGCAGCCGATGGACTAGTCGCGCGGAGACCCAGTACTTC. Using reference TRBV5-4 and TRBJ2-5 for the parts outside the CDR3, the full variable domain is ETGVTQSPTHLIKTRGQQVTLRCSSQSGHNTVSWYQQALGQGPQFIFQYYREEENGRGNFPPRFSGLQFPNYSSELNVNALELDDSALYLCASSRWTSRAETQYFGPGTRLLVL.

The rearrangement uses TRBV6-5 and TRBJ2-1; 8 bases fit TRBD2. The junction had 2 bases not matched to a gene; V was cut back by 7 bases and J by 3 bases. The V gene's germline CDR1 is MNHEY and CDR2 SVGAGI. This CDR3 region has 13 residues. The CDR3 nucleotides are TGTGCCAGCATACTAGCGGACTACAATGAGCAGTTCTTC. It translates to CASILADYNEQFF.

The rearrangement uses TRBV6-5 and TRBJ2-7; TRBD1 might be the D (5 bases). The V gene lost 5 bases and the J gene lost 5 bases, with 16 bases spanning the gap. The germline V gene encodes CDR1 MNHEY and CDR2 SVGAGI. This CDR3 is 14 amino acids long. CDR3 DNA sequence: TGTGCCAGCAGTATGGGCTCAGGGTGGGACGAGCAGTACTTC. This sequence encodes CASSMGSGWDEQYF.

In nucleotides, the CDR3 is TGCGCCAGCAGCCAAGTAGGACAGCCCTCCTACGAGCAGTACTTC. Translated, it gives CASSQVGQPSYEQYF. The chain couples TRBV4-1 to TRBJ2-7; D might be TRBD1 (6 bases). Germline CDR1 MGHRA, CDR2 YSYEKL. V was clipped by 1 base and J by 0 bases, with 10 bases between them. This CDR3 contains 15 residues.

The rearrangement links TRBV18 to TRBJ1-2; D is ambiguous. Germline assignment: CDR1 KGHSH and CDR2 LQKENI. This CDR3 has 14 residues. V shed 2 bases and J shed 1 base, with 8 bases lying between them. The CDR3 nucleotides read TGTGCCAGCTCACCAATTGACAATAACTATGGCTACACCTTC. This gives the protein CASSPIDNNYGYTF.

This chain joins TRBV7-9 and TRBJ2-3, with a tentative D call TRBD1 (6 bases). This CDR3 contains 16 residues. Germline assignment: CDR1 SEHNR and CDR2 FQNEAQ (reference sequence). Trimming removed 7 bases at V and 0 bases at J, with 17 bases between. The CDR3 is CASNVGDTVSTDTQYF. The CDR3 bases are TGTGCCAGCAACGTTGGGGACACGGTTAGCACAGATACGCAGTATTTT.

V gene TRBV3-1 (or the pseudogene TRBV3-2) combines with J gene TRBJ2-3; 10 bases line up with TRBD2. The V gene's germline CDR1 is LGHDT and CDR2 YNNKEL (reference sequence). Trimming removed 2 bases from V and 4 bases from J; junction bases left unmatched: 6. CDR3 length: 16 amino acids. For the CDR3, the DNA is TGTGCCAGCAGCCAACTAGCGGGAGTTAGCTCAGATACGCAGTATTTT. The encoded protein is CASSQLAGVSSDTQYF.

CDR3 in DNA: TGTGCCAGCAGTTTTGGGCAGGGGGCCTCGCCCCAGCATTTT. It yields the protein CASSFGQGASPQHF. The rearrangement uses TRBV2 and TRBJ1-5; 8 bases map to TRBD1. Germline CDR1 SNHLY, CDR2 FYNNEI. This CDR3 region has 14 residues. Germline trimming cut 5 bases from V and 9 bases from J; bases unmatched to any gene: 9.

The CDR3, as DNA: TGTGCCAGCACCCCGAGTAGGCTAGCGGGCACAGATACGCAGTATTTT. Translated, it gives CASTPSRLAGTDTQYF. The J gene is TRBJ2-3, the V gene TRBV28; 7 bases align to TRBD2. Germline V gene lookup returns CDR1 MDHEN and CDR2 SYDVKM. The junction had 11 bases not matched to a gene; V was cut back by 7 bases and J by 1 base. This CDR3 has 16 amino acids.

The chain employs TRBV28 and TRBJ1-2; D not resolved. The V and J ends lost 2 bases and 4 bases respectively, with 11 bases between them. The CDR3 runs 14 residues. Germline CDR1 reads MDHEN; CDR2 reads SYDVKM. CDR3 residues: CASSLTGNRYGYTF. CDR3 nucleotides: TGTGCCAGCAGTTTAACGGGGAATCGCTATGGCTACACCTTC.

The chain employs TRBV10-2 and TRBJ1-1; the D gene is possibly TRBD1 (5 bases). The CDR3 spans 12 residues. The V gene's germline CDR1 is WSHSY and CDR2 SAAADI. Trimming took off 4 bases at V and 11 bases at J, with 14 bases between the two ends. The CDR3 region is CASSGGGERAFF. The CDR3 coding sequence is TGCGCCAGCAGTGGAGGAGGGGAACGGGCTTTCTTT.

This rearrangement joins TRBV27 to TRBJ2-2, with 8 nucleotides matching TRBD1. The ends lost 4 bases at V and 7 bases at J; junction bases unmatched: 8. The CDR3 totals 15 residues. Germline V gives CDR1 MNHEY, CDR2 SMNVEV (reference sequence). CDR3 nucleotide sequence: TGTGCCAGCAGTTCGTGGACAGGGTTCGGCGGGGAGCTGTTTTTT. It codes for CASSSWTGFGGELFF.

V usage is TRBV9 and J usage is TRBJ1-3; the D is unclear. V was pared by 0 bases and J by 9 bases, with 7 bases between. There are 12 residues in the CDR3. Germline V gene data show CDR1 as SGDLS and CDR2 as YYNGEE. This CDR3 is CASSVAEGTIYF. DNA of the CDR3: TGTGCCAGCAGCGTAGCGGAGGGCACCATATATTTT.

The rearrangement joins TRBV4-1 to TRBJ1-2; D may be TRBD1 (5 bases). Germline V gene sequence: CDR1 MGHRA, CDR2 YSYEKL. This CDR3 has 16 residues. V dropped 1 base and J dropped 3 bases, with 15 bases sitting between them. As DNA, the CDR3 is TGCGCCAGCAGCCAAGGGAGGGACGGCAACTACTATGGCTACACCTTC. Translating it yields CASSQGRDGNYYGYTF.

The CDR3 sequence: CASSLVTGSWEQFF. CDR3 bases: TGCGCCAGCAGCCTCGTCACCGGGTCCTGGGAGCAGTTCTTC. This chain uses TRBV5-1 with TRBJ2-1; unclear D gene. The CDR3 loop spans 14 amino acids. Trimming took off 4 bases at V and 10 bases at J, with 18 bases between the two ends. CDR1 and CDR2 from the germline V gene are SGHRS and YFSETQ.

The chain couples TRBV5-1 to TRBJ1-4; perhaps TRBD1 as D (5 bases). This CDR3 region has 13 residues. V shed 6 bases and J shed 4 bases, with 10 bases lying between them. From germline, CDR1 is SGHRS and CDR2 YFSETQ. CDR3 region: CASMGGDNEKLFF. CDR3 in DNA: TGCGCCAGCATGGGAGGGGATAATGAAAAACTGTTTTTT.

The V gene is TRBV14, the J gene TRBJ2-3; 7 nucleotides agree with TRBD1. CDR3 length: 13 residues. V lost 6 bases and J lost 3; bases outside the gene matches: 3. Per germline, CDR1 SGHDN and CDR2 FVKESK. The CDR3 reads CASSTGVTDTQYF. CDR3 nucleotides: TGTGCCAGCAGTACAGGGGTTACAGATACGCAGTATTTT.